These 20 T cell receptor beta chains were sequenced from one sample in a study of chemoradiotherapy in HPV16-positive cancers. Clones were read by immunoSEQ multiplex PCR, and TCRdb kept only the in-frame ones, dropping some. Of around 68,000 clones listed, 88% are singletons. This specimen was blood, taken from a patient who underwent chemoradiotherapy. Every receptor here comes from a human donor with HPV-associated anogenital cancer.

V usage is TRBV18 and J usage is TRBJ2-2; 7 bases map to TRBD1. CDR3 length: 18 residues. V was clipped by 5 bases and J by 1 base; unmatched bases: 13. The germline V gene encodes CDR1 KGHSH and CDR2 LQKENI. The CDR3 DNA reads as TGTGCCAGCTCAACATGGGGAACAGGGGCTAAGAACACCGGGGAGCTGTTTTTT. Translating it yields CASSTWGTGAKNTGELFF. Drawing the rest from reference TRBV18 and TRBJ2-2, the complete variable domain is NAGVMQNPRHLVRRRGQEARLRCSPMKGHSHVYWYRQLPEEGLKFMVYLQKENIIDESGMPKERFSAEFPKEGPSILRIQQVVRGDSAAYFCASSTWGTGAKNTGELFFGEGSRLTVL.

The gene calls are TRBV27 and TRBJ2-7, with TRBD1 identical over 8 bases. The CDR3 loop spans 15 amino acids. From germline, CDR1 is MNHEY and CDR2 SMNVEV (reference sequence). The J segment lost 4 bases and the V segment lost 5 bases, leaving 10 bases of the junction unmatched. The CDR3 reads CASSPPDRVGYEQYF. In DNA form, the CDR3 reads TGTGCCAGCAGTCCCCCGGACAGGGTGGGTTACGAGCAGTACTTC.

The chain recombines TRBV5-1 with TRBJ2-7, with D hard to call. The ends were cut back, 1 base at V and 4 bases at J, with 12 bases in the middle. The CDR3 is made up of 14 amino acids. Germline loops: CDR1 SGHRS, CDR2 YFSETQ. CDR3 DNA sequence: TGCGCCAGCAGCTTGCCGTCCAAACCTTACGAGCAGTACTTC. Amino acid sequence: CASSLPSKPYEQYF.

This rearrangement joins TRBV6-5 to TRBJ1-2; TRBD1 agrees at 7 bases. J was trimmed by 1 base and V by 0 bases; bases with no gene match: 2. Germline loops: CDR1 MNHEY, CDR2 SVGAGI. This CDR3 spans 15 amino acids. CDR3 DNA sequence: TGTGCCAGCAGTTACTCGAGGGACAGTAACTATGGCTACACCTTC. Amino acid sequence: CASSYSRDSNYGYTF.

This CDR3 reads CASSFGGTGAYYEQYF. In DNA form, the CDR3 reads TGCGCCAGCAGCTTTGGAGGGACAGGGGCCTACTACGAGCAGTACTTC. The rearrangement uses TRBV5-1 and TRBJ2-7, with 10 bases lining up with TRBD1. The V gene's germline CDR1 is SGHRS and CDR2 YFSETQ. The ends lost 2 bases at V and 3 bases at J; junction bases unmatched: 8. This CDR3 contains 16 residues.

This clone was observed a few times. This chain joins TRBV5-4 and TRBJ2-1; perhaps TRBD1 as D (6 bases). The CDR3 loop spans 13 amino acids. Per the germline V gene, CDR1 is SGHNT and CDR2 is YYREEE (reference sequence). V was clipped by 5 bases and J by 4 bases, with 10 bases between them. CDR3 protein: CASRLDSYNEQFF. CDR3 DNA: TGTGCCAGCAGGCTGGACAGTTACAATGAGCAGTTCTTC.

DNA of the CDR3: TGTGCCAGCAGCCGTTCGATGTCTCCACCCCTCCACTTT. Translation: CASSRSMSPPLHF. The genes are TRBV13 and TRBJ1-6, with no clear D. Trimming removed 5 bases from V and 11 bases from J, with 13 bases in between. The CDR3 extends over 13 amino acids. Per the germline V gene, CDR1 is PRHDT and CDR2 is FYEKMQ (reference sequence).

A few counts support this clone. V is TRBV2 and J is TRBJ2-7; D is tentatively TRBD1 or TRBD2 (6 bases each). Germline V gene data show CDR1 as SNHLY and CDR2 as FYNNEI. The V end was cut by 5 bases, the J end by 2 bases, with 16 bases between. The CDR3 is 15 amino acids. CDR3 in amino acids: CASSNSGQNTYEQYF. CDR3 sequence (DNA): TGTGCCAGCAGTAATAGCGGACAGAATACCTACGAGCAGTACTTC.

This clone has just one count. The chain employs TRBV28 and TRBJ1-5; 10 bases fit TRBD1. The CDR3 totals 14 residues. Germline V gene data show CDR1 as MDHEN and CDR2 as SYDVKM. J was trimmed by 8 bases and V by 7 bases; bases with no gene match: 8. The CDR3, as DNA: TGTGCCAGCACCCGGGGACAGGGGAAGAAGCCCCAGCATTTT. It encodes CASTRGQGKKPQHF.

The chain employs TRBV4-1 and TRBJ2-3; D remains ambiguous. Germline V gene lookup returns CDR1 MGHRA and CDR2 YSYEKL. This CDR3 spans 16 amino acids. V was trimmed by 1 base and J by 1 base, leaving 12 bases between them. The chain's CDR3 is CASSQGVGQGTDTQYF. The CDR3 region has the DNA TGCGCCAGCAGCCAAGGGGTTGGGCAGGGCACAGATACGCAGTATTTT.

The rearrangement joins TRBV19 to TRBJ1-1; D unclear. This CDR3 has 13 amino acids. The V and J ends lost 6 bases and 0 bases respectively, with 8 bases between them. Germline CDR1 LNHDA, CDR2 SQIVND (reference sequence). CDR3 loop: CASRGFMNTEAFF. DNA for the CDR3: TGTGCCAGTAGGGGGTTCATGAACACTGAAGCTTTCTTT.

V gene TRBV25-1 combines with J gene TRBJ1-1, with D unresolved. V lost 1 base to trimming and J lost 0 bases, with 9 bases between them. The CDR3 runs to 15 residues. Looked up from germline, CDR1 is MGHDK and CDR2 is SYGVNS. CDR3 coding DNA: TGTGCCAGCAGTGAATCTGGCAGGATGAACACTGAAGCTTTCTTT. Its translation is CASSESGRMNTEAFF.

This chain connects TRBV14 to TRBJ2-1; D might be TRBD1 or TRBD2, each matching 6 bases. The CDR3 totals 15 residues. V was clipped by 1 base and J by 8 bases, with 15 bases between them. Germline V gene lookup returns CDR1 SGHDN and CDR2 FVKESK. CDR3 sequence reads: CASSQGQGTWHEQFF. CDR3 coding DNA: TGTGCCAGCAGCCAAGGGCAGGGGACTTGGCATGAGCAGTTCTTC.

This clone showed up just once. The V and J genes are TRBV9 and TRBJ2-1; D may be TRBD2 (6 bases). The germline V gene has CDR1 SGDLS and CDR2 YYNGEE. There are 11 residues in the CDR3. Trimming left V 4 bases short and J 15 bases short, with 14 bases between. CDR3 nucleotides: TGTGCCAGCAGCCCGGGGAGGACTTTGTTCTTC. This sequence encodes CASSPGRTLFF.

Only a few counts were recorded for this clone. The chain joins TRBV19 to TRBJ1-5; 12 positions match TRBD1. This CDR3 contains 16 residues. The V segment lost 7 bases and the J segment 5 bases; nucleotides outside the gene matches: 9. Germline CDR1 LNHDA, CDR2 SQIVND (reference sequence). The CDR3: CASTPGTGGFDQPQHF. CDR3 bases: TGTGCCAGTACCCCCGGGACAGGGGGCTTCGATCAGCCCCAGCATTTT.

The chain carries TRBV20-1 and TRBJ2-7; D is ambiguous. Germline loops: CDR1 DFQATT, CDR2 SNEGSKA (reference sequence). The V end lost 6 bases, the J end lost 5 bases, and 11 bases lay between the germline ends. The length of the CDR3 is 11 residues. The DNA for the CDR3 is TGCAGTGCCGAAGCTTTCGACGAGCAGTACTTC. Protein sequence: CSAEAFDEQYF.

This rearrangement joins TRBV19 to TRBJ1-1; D unclear. The CDR3 spans 14 residues. Germline CDR1 reads LNHDA; CDR2 reads SQIVND (reference sequence). The V end lost 3 bases, the J end lost 0 bases, and 8 bases lay between the germline ends. This chain's CDR3 is CASSIQVLNTEAFF. CDR3 DNA sequence: TGTGCCAGTAGTATTCAGGTTCTGAACACTGAAGCTTTCTTT.

V gene TRBV27 combines with J gene TRBJ2-7, with 9 nucleotides matching TRBD1. The V gene's germline CDR1 is MNHEY and CDR2 SMNVEV (reference sequence). The CDR3 runs to 14 residues. Trimming took 5 bases from V and 2 from J; bases not matched to a gene: 4. CDR3 in DNA: TGTGCCAGCAGTCAGGACAGGGGACCCTACGAGCAGTACTTC. Amino acid sequence: CASSQDRGPYEQYF.

This clone was detected only a few times. This chain joins TRBV7-9 and TRBJ1-1; D is ambiguous. V was trimmed by 0 bases and J by 5 bases, leaving 10 bases between them. This CDR3 has 14 residues. Germline assignment: CDR1 SEHNR and CDR2 FQNEAQ (reference sequence). The CDR3 DNA is TGTGCCAGCAGCTTAGCAGGGTTGGGAACTGAAGCTTTCTTT. It encodes CASSLAGLGTEAFF.

The chain recombines TRBV10-3 with TRBJ1-1; D remains ambiguous. The ends were cut back, 2 bases at V and 7 bases at J, with 5 bases in the middle. This CDR3 is built from 11 residues. CDR1 is ENHRY and CDR2 is SYGVKD in the germline V gene. The CDR3 bases are TGTGCCATCAGTGAGGACGGTGAAGCTTTCTTT. It yields the protein CAISEDGEAFF.